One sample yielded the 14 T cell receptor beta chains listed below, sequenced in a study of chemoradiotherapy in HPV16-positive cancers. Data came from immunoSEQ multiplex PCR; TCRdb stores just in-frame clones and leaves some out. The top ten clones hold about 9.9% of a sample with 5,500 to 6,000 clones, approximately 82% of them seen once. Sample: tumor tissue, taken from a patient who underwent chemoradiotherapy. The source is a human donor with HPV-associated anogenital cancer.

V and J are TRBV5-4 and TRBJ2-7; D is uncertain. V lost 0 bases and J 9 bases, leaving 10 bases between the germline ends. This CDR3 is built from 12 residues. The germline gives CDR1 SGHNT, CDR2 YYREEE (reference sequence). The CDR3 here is CASSLDRYGQYF. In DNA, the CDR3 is TGTGCCAGCAGCTTGGACCGATATGGGCAGTACTTC.

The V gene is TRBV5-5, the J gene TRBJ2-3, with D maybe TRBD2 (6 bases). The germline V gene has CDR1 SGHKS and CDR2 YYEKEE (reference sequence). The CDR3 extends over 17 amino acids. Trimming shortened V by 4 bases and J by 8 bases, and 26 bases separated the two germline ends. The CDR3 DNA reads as TGTGCCAGCAGCGCTAACCCCAGGGTGGAGGGATCGGGTACGCAGTATTTT. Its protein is CASSANPRVEGSGTQYF.

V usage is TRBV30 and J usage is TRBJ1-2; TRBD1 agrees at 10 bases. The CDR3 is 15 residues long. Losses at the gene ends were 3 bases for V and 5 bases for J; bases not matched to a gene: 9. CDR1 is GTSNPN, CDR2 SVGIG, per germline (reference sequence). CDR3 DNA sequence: TGTGCCTGGAGGATGACAGGGGGCGCCCCTTATGGCTACACCTTC. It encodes CAWRMTGGAPYGYTF.

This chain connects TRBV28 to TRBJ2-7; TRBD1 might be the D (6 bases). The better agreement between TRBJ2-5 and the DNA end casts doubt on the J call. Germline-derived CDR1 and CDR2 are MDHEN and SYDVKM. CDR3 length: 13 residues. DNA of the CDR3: TGTGCCAGCACAGGGGCGGGTCAAGAGACCCAGTACTTC. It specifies CASTGAGQETQYF.

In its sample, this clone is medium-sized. The CDR3 DNA reads as TGTGCCAGCAGCCCCCTCGGACGTACAGATACGCAGTATTTT. This sequence encodes CASSPLGRTDTQYF. This chain links TRBV5-4 with TRBJ2-3; no reliable D call. V was shortened by 4 bases and J by 3 bases, with 12 bases between the two germline ends. Per germline, CDR1 SGHNT and CDR2 YYREEE (reference sequence). The CDR3 length is 14 residues.

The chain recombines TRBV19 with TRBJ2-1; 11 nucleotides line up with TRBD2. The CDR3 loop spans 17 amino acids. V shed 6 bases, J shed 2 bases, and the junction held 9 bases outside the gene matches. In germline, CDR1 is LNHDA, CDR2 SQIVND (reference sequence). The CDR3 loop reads CASRGGLAGGTYNEQFF. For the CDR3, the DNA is TGTGCCAGTAGAGGGGGGCTAGCGGGGGGTACCTACAATGAGCAGTTCTTC.

CDR3 nucleotide sequence: TGTGCCAGTATTGGAGGGCGGACAGGGGGCTATGGTCTGAACACTGAAGCTTTCTTT. It encodes CASIGGRTGGYGLNTEAFF. The chain is built from TRBV19 and TRBJ1-1; 11 bases fit TRBD1. The CDR3 is 19 amino acids. CDR1 is LNHDA, CDR2 SQIVND, per germline (reference sequence). Trimming removed 7 bases from V and 0 bases from J; junction bases left unmatched: 16.

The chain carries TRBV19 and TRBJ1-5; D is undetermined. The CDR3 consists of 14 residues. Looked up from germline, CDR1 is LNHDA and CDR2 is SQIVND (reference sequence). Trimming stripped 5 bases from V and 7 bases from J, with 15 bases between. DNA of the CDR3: TGTGCCAGTAGTCCTCCGTGGGAAGGGCAGCCCCAGCATTTT. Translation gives CASSPPWEGQPQHF.

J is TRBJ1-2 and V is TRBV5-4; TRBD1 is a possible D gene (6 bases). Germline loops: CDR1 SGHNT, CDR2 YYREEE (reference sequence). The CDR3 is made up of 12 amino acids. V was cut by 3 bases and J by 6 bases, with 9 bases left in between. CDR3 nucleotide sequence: TGTGCCAGCAGCTGGGGGGCTAATGGCTACACCTTC. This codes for CASSWGANGYTF.

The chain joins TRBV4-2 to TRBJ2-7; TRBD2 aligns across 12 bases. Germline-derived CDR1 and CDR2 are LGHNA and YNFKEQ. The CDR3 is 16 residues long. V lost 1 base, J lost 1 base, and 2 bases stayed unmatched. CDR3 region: CASSQALAGGSYEQYF. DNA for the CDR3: TGTGCCAGCAGCCAAGCTCTAGCGGGGGGGTCCTACGAGCAGTACTTC.

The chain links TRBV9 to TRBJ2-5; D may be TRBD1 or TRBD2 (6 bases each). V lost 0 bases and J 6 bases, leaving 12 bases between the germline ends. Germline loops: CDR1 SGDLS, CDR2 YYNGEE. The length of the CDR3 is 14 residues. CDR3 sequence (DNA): TGTGCCAGCAGCGTAGAGGGGGGCGCCCAGACCCAGTACTTC. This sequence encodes CASSVEGGAQTQYF.

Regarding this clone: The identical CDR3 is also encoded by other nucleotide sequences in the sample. The CDR3 DNA sequence: TGTGCCAGCAGCTCAACGGGGCAGCTTGTCACCTTC. This encodes CASSSTGQLVTF. The J gene is TRBJ1-2, the V gene TRBV7-2; weak D call: TRBD1 (5 bases). Germline loops: CDR1 SGHTA, CDR2 FQGNSA. The CDR3 contains 12 residues. V was pared by 4 bases and J by 13 bases, with 16 bases between.

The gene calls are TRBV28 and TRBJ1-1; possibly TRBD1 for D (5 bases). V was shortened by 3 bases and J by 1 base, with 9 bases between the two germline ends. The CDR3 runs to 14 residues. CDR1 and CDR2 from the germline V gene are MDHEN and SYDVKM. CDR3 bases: TGTGCCAGCAGTTTTGCAGGGTCGAACACTGAAGCTTTCTTT. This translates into CASSFAGSNTEAFF. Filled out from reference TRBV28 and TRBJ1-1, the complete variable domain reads DVKVTQSSRYLVKRTGEKVFLECVQDMDHENMFWYRQDPGLGLRLIYFSYDVKMKEKGDIPEGYSVSREKKERFSLILESASTNQTSMYLCASSFAGSNTEAFFGQGTRLTVV.

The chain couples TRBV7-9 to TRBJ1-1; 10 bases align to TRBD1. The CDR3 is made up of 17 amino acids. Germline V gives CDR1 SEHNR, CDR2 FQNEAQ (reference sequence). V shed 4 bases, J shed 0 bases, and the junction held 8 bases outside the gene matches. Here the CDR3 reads CASSSADRGRVNTEAFF. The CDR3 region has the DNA TGTGCCAGCAGCTCCGCCGACAGGGGGCGAGTGAACACTGAAGCTTTCTTT.